The sequence of this TCR beta chain was determined in a study of beta chain features in type 1 diabetes. Study-level results: Individuals with type 1 diabetes displayed fewer insertions and more deletions at VDJ junctions.

In this sample, this clone turned up a few times. Its antigen is unknown. The study reverse transcribed the entire isolated RNA, so it sequenced expressed TCRB transcripts. Assay used: immunoSEQ multiplex PCR; TCRdb lists only in-frame clones, some missing. The sample has 900,000 or so clones, under 20% seen once; the top ten hold 0.02% to 0.03%. In germline, CDR1 is SGHTA, CDR2 FQGNSA. V was trimmed by 2 bases and J by 9 bases, leaving 8 bases between them. This CDR3 is built from 12 residues. Via CD45RO/CCR7/CD25/CD127/CD95/CD27, cells of the CD4+ naive, central memory, regulatory and stem cell-like memory subsets were sorted.

Material for sequencing was naive CD4+ T cells from blood. The J gene is TRBJ2-1, the V gene TRBV7-2; possibly TRBD1 or TRBD2 for D (5 bases each). The TCR was taken from a woman in her late teens or twenties in good health. CDR3 nucleotide sequence: TGTGCCAGCAGCTTAAGAGGGACTGAGCAGTTCTTC. This encodes CASSLRGTEQFF. The variable domain in full, completed from reference TRBV7-2 and TRBJ2-1, reads GAGVSQSPSNKVTEKGKDVELRCDPISGHTALYWYRQSLGQGLEFLIYFQGNSAPDKSGLPSDRFSAERTGGSVSTLTIQRTQQEDSAVYLCASSLRGTEQFFGPGTRLTVL.